This passage covers 5 T cell receptor beta chains from one sample sequenced in a study of neurological immune-mediated disorders. Time point reported: technical triplicate 3. MiXCR, run by TCRdb on the 5' RACE reads, gives a single entry per CDR3 protein. The data show about 44,000 distinct CDR3 sequences, 20% to 25% seen once. The source material was PBMCs. These receptors were collected from a man between 60 and 70 years old with HTLV-1-associated myelopathy (HAM/TSP).

This clonotype came up many times. The chain uses TRBV5-1 and TRBJ2-2, with 7 bases aligning to TRBD1. V shed 1 base, J shed 1 base, and the junction held 4 bases outside the gene matches. Germline V gene sequence: CDR1 SGHRS, CDR2 YFSETQ. This CDR3 has 16 amino acids. CDR3 protein: CASSLSNRGNTGELFF. CDR3 nucleotides: TGCGCCAGCAGCTTGAGTAACAGGGGGAACACCGGGGAGCTGTTTTTT.

In this sample, this clonotype turned up many times. V gene TRBV7-9 combines with J gene TRBJ1-6, with D possibly TRBD1 on 5 matching bases. Germline assignment: CDR1 SEHNR and CDR2 FQNEAQ (reference sequence). The V end was cut by 4 bases, the J end by 10 bases, with 14 bases between. CDR3 length: 14 amino acids. The CDR3 here is CASSWAGSNSPLHF. The CDR3 bases are TGTGCCAGCAGCTGGGCAGGGAGTAACTCACCCCTCCACTTT.

Many counts were recorded for this clonotype. V usage is TRBV4-2 and J usage is TRBJ2-3; possible D gene TRBD1, 5 bases. CDR3 length: 14 residues. Trimming left V 0 bases short and J 7 bases short, with 11 bases between. CDR1 is LGHNA and CDR2 is YNFKEQ in the germline V gene. The CDR3 DNA reads as TGTGCCAGCAGCCAAGATAAGGGGCAAAATACGCAGTATTTT. Protein sequence: CASSQDKGQNTQYF.

This clonotype was counted many times. Sequence at one end of the junction differs from germline and may be a read error. The genes are TRBV15 and TRBJ2-3, with TRBD1 as a possible D gene (6 bases). The CDR3 has 13 amino acids. Germline V gene data show CDR1 as LNHNV and CDR2 as YYDKDF (reference sequence). In DNA form, the CDR3 reads TGTGCCACCAGAAGAGAAGGGACAAATACGCAGTATTTT. The encoded protein is CATRREGTNTQYF.

This clonotype was counted at least ten times. V usage is TRBV4-1 and J usage is TRBJ1-6, with 9 bases identical to TRBD1. This CDR3 region has 15 residues. J was trimmed by 8 bases and V by 1 base; bases with no gene match: 3. Germline CDR1 and CDR2: MGHRA and YSYEKL. The chain's CDR3 is CASSQAGQGDSPLHF. The CDR3 DNA reads TGCGCCAGCAGCCAAGCGGGACAGGGTGATTCACCCCTCCACTTT.